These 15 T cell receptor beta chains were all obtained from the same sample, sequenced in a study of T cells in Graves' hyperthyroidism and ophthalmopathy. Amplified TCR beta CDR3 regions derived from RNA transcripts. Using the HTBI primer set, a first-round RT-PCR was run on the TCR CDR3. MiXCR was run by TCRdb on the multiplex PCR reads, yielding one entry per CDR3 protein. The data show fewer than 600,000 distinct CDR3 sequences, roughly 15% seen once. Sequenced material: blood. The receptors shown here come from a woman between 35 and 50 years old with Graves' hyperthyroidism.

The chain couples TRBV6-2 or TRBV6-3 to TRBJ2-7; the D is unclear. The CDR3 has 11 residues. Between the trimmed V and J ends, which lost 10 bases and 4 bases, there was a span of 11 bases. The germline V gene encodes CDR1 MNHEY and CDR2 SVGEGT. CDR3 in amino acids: CATRYTYEQYF. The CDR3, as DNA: TGTGCCACCCGTTACACGTACGAGCAGTACTTC.

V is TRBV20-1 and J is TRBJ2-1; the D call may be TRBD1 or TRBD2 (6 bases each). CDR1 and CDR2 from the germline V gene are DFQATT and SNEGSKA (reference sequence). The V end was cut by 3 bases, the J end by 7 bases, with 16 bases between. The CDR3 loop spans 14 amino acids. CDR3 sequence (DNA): TGCAGTGCTAGGTTTCGGAGGGGGGTGAATGAGCAGTTCTTC. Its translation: CSARFRRGVNEQFF.

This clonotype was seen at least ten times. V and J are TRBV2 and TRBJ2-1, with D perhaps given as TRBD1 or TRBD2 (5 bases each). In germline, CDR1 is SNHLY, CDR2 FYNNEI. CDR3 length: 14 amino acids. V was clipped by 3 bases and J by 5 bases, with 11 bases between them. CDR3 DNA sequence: TGTGCCAGCAGTGATACGGTGGGACACAATGAGCAGTTCTTC. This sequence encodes CASSDTVGHNEQFF.

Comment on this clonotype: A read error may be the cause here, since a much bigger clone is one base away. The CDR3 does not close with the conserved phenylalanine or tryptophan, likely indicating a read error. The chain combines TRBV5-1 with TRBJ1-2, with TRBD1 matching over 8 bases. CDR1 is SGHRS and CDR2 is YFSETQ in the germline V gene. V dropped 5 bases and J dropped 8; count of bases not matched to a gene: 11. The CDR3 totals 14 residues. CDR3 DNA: TGCGCCAGCAGGACCGGGACAGGCTCAGAGGGCTACACCCTC. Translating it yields CASRTGTGSEGYTL.

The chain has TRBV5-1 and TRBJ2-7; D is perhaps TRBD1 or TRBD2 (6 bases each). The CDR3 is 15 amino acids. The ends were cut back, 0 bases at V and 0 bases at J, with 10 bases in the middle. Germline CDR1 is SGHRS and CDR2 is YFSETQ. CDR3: CASSLGGDISYEQYF. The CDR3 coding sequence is TGCGCCAGCAGCTTGGGGGGGGACATCTCCTACGAGCAGTACTTC.

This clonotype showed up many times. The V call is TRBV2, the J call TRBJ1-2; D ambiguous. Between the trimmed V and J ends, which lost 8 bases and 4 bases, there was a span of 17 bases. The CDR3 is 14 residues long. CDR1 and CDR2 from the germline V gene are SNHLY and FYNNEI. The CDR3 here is CASCQIGGSYGYTF. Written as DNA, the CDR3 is TGTGCCAGCTGCCAAATTGGCGGATCCTATGGCTACACCTTC.

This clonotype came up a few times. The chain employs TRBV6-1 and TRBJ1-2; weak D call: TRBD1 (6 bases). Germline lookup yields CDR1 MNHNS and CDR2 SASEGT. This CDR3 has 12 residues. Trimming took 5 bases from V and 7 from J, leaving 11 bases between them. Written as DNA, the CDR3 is TGTGCCAGCAGTCCACAGGGTCGTGGCTACACCTTC. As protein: CASSPQGRGYTF.

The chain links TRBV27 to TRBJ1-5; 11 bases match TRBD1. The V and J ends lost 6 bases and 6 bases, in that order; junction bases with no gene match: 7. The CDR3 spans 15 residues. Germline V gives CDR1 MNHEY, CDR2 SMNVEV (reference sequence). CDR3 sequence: CASSLPGQGVQPQHF. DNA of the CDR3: TGTGCCAGCAGCCTACCGGGACAGGGGGTTCAGCCCCAGCATTTT.

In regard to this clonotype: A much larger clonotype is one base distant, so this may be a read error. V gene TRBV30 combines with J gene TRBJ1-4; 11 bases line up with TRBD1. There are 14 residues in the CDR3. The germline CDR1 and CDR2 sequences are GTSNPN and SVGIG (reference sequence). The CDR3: CAWSVGQGDERLFF. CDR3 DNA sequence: TGTGCCTGGAGTGTGGGACAGGGGGATGAAAGACTGTTTTTT. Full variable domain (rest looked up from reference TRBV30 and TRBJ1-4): SQTIHQWPATLVQPVGSPLSLECTVEGTSNPNLYWYRQAAGRGLQLLFYSVGIGQISSEVPQNLSASRPQDRQFILSSKKLLLSDSGFYLCAWSVGQGDERLFFGSGTQLSVL.

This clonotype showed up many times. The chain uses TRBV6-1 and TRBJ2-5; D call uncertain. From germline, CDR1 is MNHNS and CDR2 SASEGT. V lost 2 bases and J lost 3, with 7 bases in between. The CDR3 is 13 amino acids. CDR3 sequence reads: CASSEPTEETQYF. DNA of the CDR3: TGTGCCAGCAGTGAACCCACCGAAGAGACCCAGTACTTC.

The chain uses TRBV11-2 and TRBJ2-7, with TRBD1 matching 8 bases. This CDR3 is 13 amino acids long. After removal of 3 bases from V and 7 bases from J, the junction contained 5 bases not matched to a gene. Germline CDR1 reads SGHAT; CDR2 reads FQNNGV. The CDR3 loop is CASSLTGAWEQYF. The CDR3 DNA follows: TGTGCCAGCAGCTTGACAGGGGCGTGGGAGCAGTACTTC.

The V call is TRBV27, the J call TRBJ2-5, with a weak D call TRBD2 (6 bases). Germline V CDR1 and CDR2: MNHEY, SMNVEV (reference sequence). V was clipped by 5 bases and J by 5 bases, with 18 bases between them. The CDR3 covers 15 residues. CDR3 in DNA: TGTGCCAGCAGTGACCCTGGGGGGATGGGGGAGACCCAGTACTTC. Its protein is CASSDPGGMGETQYF.

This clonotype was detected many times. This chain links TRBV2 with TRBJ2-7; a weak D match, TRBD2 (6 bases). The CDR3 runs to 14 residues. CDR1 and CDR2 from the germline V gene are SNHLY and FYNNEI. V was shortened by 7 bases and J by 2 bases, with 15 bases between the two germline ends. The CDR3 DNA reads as TGTGCCAGCAAGGAGGGTGCTTTAGCCTACGAGCAGTACTTC. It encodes CASKEGALAYEQYF. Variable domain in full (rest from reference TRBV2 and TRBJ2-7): EPEVTQTPSHQVTQMGQEVILRCVPISNHLYFYWYRQILGQKVEFLVSFYNNEISEKSEIFDDQFSVERPDGSNFTLKIRSTKLEDSAMYFCASKEGALAYEQYFGPGTRLTVT.

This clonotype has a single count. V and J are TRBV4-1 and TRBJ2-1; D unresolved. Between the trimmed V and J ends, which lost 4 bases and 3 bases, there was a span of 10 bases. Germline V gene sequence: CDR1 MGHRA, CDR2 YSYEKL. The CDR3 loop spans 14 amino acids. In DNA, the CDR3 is TGCGCCAGCAGCCCCGGATCTAACTACAATGAGCAGTTCTTC. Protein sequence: CASSPGSNYNEQFF.

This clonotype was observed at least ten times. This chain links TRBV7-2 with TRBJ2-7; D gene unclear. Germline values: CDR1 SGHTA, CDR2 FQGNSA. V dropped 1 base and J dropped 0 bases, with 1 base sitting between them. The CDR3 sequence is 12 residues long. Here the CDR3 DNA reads TGTGCCAGCAGCTTAGTCTCCTACGAGCAGTACTTC. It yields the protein CASSLVSYEQYF.